This T cell receptor beta chain was documented in a study of post-analysis software for immune sequencing data. Study details: Relapsing-remitting, secondary progressive and progressive-relapsing forms made up the multiple sclerosis disease courses.

This clonotype showed up just a few times. The antigen is not known. The study, taken as a whole, reports: Normalized Chao1 diversity in multiple sclerosis patients fell significantly below that of controls.

Unique molecular identifiers were present in the TCR beta cDNA libraries. Yield was 450,000 to 650,000 cDNA molecules from around 1 to 10 million T cells. Via MiXCR, TCRdb re-called the PCR reads, giving one row per CDR3 protein. The sample lists a few hundred thousand distinct CDR3 sequences; around a third were seen once. Sequencing used blood. This receptor was identified in a girl aged 5-17 years with multiple sclerosis.

DNA of the CDR3: TGTGCCAGCAGTTCAAATCGACAGGCCTCCTATGGCTACACCTTC. Translation gives CASSSNRQASYGYTF. J is TRBJ1-2 and V is TRBV12-3 or TRBV12-4, with a weak D call TRBD1 (6 bases). V lost 4 bases and J 4 bases, leaving 16 bases between the germline ends. CDR3 length: 15 amino acids.